The 7 T cell receptor beta chains presented below share a single source sample, sequenced in a study of OX40 agonist ivuxolimab in advanced cancers. Profiling relied on immunoSEQ multiplex PCR, and the TCRdb table lists in-frame clones only, not all of them. The sample shows 18,000 or so clones, about 90% of them seen only once. This specimen was CD4+ or CD8+ T cells sorted from blood, taken in a trial of the OX40 agonist ivuxolimab. All receptors come from an adult with an advanced solid tumor such as melanoma, head and neck, liver or kidney cancer.

The rearrangement links TRBV2 to TRBJ2-2; D ambiguous. Germline-derived CDR1 and CDR2 are SNHLY and FYNNEI. The V end lost 4 bases, the J end lost 0 bases, and 3 bases lay between the germline ends. CDR3 length: 13 residues. DNA for the CDR3: TGTGCCAGCAGTGGCCCGAACACCGGGGAGCTGTTTTTT. It specifies CASSGPNTGELFF.

The chain is built from TRBV14 and TRBJ2-3, with a weak D call TRBD1 (6 bases). V was cut by 2 bases and J by 6 bases, with 18 bases left in between. The CDR3 is 16 amino acids. Germline values: CDR1 SGHDN, CDR2 FVKESK. Here the CDR3 reads CASSQSAGAVSDTQYF. The CDR3 region has the DNA TGTGCCAGCAGCCAATCTGCAGGGGCTGTAAGTGATACGCAGTATTTT.

The chain uses TRBV4-1 and TRBJ2-7, with TRBD2 as a possible D gene (5 bases). CDR1 is MGHRA and CDR2 is YSYEKL in the germline V gene. With 0 bases removed from V and 1 base from J, the gap between germline ends came to 7 bases. The CDR3 loop spans 14 amino acids. CDR3 loop: CASSQDPGSYEQYF. For the CDR3, the DNA is TGCGCCAGCAGCCAAGATCCGGGGTCCTACGAGCAGTACTTC.

The CDR3 sequence is CASIVGQGNSEAFF. DNA of the CDR3: TGTGCCAGCATCGTAGGACAGGGAAATTCTGAAGCTTTCTTT. The chain is built from TRBV2 and TRBJ1-1; TRBD1 aligns across 8 bases. From germline, CDR1 is SNHLY and CDR2 FYNNEI. The ends lost 7 bases at V and 6 bases at J; junction bases unmatched: 10. The CDR3 is made up of 14 amino acids.

The chain couples TRBV4-1 to TRBJ2-3, with D perhaps matching TRBD1 or TRBD2 (5 bases each). Looked up from germline, CDR1 is MGHRA and CDR2 is YSYEKL. Trimming shortened V by 3 bases and J by 6 bases, and 7 bases separated the two germline ends. The CDR3 runs 12 residues. The CDR3 loop is CASSQGEDTQYF. The CDR3 DNA is TGCGCCAGCAGCCAGGGGGAGGATACGCAGTATTTT.

The J gene is TRBJ2-1, the V gene TRBV7-2; D could derive from TRBD1 or TRBD2 (5 bases each). Germline V lookup: CDR1 SGHTA, CDR2 FQGNSA. The CDR3 covers 14 residues. V was pared by 3 bases and J by 3 bases, with 9 bases between. This CDR3 is CASSLGTDYNEQFF. For the CDR3, the DNA is TGTGCCAGCAGCTTGGGGACGGACTACAATGAGCAGTTCTTC.

This rearrangement joins TRBV28 to TRBJ2-7; possibly TRBD1 or TRBD2 for D (5 bases each). Germline CDR1 reads MDHEN; CDR2 reads SYDVKM. This CDR3 contains 14 residues. V was cut by 3 bases and J by 0 bases, with 9 bases left in between. The CDR3 coding sequence is TGTGCCAGCAGTTTCCAGGGACCCTCCTACGAGCAGTACTTC. Translating it yields CASSFQGPSYEQYF.